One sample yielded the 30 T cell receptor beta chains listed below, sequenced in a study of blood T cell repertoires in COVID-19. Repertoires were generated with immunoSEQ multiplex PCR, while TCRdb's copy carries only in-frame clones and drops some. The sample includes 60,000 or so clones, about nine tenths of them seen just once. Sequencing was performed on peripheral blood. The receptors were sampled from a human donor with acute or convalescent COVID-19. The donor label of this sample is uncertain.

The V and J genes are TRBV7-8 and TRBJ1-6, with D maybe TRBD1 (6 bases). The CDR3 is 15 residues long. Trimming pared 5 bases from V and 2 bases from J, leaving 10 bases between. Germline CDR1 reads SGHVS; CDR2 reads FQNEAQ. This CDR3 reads CASSRGQPYNSPLHF. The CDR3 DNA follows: TGTGCCAGCAGCCGCGGACAGCCCTATAATTCACCCCTCCACTTT.

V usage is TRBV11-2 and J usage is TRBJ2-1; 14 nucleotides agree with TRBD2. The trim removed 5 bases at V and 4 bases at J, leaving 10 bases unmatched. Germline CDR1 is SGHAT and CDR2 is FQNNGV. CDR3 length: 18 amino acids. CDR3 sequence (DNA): TGTGCCAGCAGCGCAGGACTAGCGGGGGGCCCCATGTACAATGAGCAGTTCTTC. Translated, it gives CASSAGLAGGPMYNEQFF.

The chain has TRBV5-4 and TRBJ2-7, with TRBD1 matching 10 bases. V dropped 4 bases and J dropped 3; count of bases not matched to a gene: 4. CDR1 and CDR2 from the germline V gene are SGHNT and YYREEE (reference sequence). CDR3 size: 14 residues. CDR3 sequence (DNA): TGTGCCAGCAGCGACAGGACAGGGGGCTACGAGCAGTACGTC. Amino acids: CASSDRTGGYEQYV.

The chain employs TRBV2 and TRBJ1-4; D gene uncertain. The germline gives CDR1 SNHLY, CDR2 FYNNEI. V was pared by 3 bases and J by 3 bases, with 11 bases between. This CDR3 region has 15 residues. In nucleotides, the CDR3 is TGTGCCAGCAGTGAGCTCAGGCATGCTAATGAAAAACTGTTTTTT. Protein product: CASSELRHANEKLFF.

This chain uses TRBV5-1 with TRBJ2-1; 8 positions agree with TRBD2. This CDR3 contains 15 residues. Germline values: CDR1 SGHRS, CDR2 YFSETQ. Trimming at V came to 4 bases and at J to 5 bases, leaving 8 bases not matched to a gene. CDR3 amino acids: CASSPFSGKDNEQFF. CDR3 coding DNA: TGCGCCAGCAGCCCTTTTAGCGGGAAGGACAATGAGCAGTTCTTC.

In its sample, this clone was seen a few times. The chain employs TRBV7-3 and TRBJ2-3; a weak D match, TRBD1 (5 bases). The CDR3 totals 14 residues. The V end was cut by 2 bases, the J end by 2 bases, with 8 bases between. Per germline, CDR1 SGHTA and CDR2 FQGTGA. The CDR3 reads CASSLDRYTDTQYF. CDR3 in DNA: TGTGCCAGCAGCTTAGACAGATACACAGATACGCAGTATTTT.

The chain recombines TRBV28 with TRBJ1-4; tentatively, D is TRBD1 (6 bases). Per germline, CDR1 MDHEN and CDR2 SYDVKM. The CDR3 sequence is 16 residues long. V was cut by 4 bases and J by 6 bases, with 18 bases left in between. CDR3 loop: CASSSPEGAGDEKLFF. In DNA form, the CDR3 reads TGTGCCAGCAGTTCCCCCGAGGGCGCAGGGGATGAAAAACTGTTTTTT. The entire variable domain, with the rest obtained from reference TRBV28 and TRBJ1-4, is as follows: DVKVTQSSRYLVKRTGEKVFLECVQDMDHENMFWYRQDPGLGLRLIYFSYDVKMKEKGDIPEGYSVSREKKERFSLILESASTNQTSMYLCASSSPEGAGDEKLFFGSGTQLSVL.

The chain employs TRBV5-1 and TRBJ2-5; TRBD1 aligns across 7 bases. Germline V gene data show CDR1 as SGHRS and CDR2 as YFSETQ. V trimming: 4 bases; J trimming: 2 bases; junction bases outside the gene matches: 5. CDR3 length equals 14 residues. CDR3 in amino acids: CASSPPGQQETQYF. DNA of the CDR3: TGCGCCAGCAGCCCCCCGGGACAGCAAGAGACCCAGTACTTC.

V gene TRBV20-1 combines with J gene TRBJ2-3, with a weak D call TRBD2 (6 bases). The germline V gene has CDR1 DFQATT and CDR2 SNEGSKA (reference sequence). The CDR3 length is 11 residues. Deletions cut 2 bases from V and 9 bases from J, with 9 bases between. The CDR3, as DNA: TGCAGTGCTAGATCGGAGGGCACGCAGTATTTT. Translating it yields CSARSEGTQYF.

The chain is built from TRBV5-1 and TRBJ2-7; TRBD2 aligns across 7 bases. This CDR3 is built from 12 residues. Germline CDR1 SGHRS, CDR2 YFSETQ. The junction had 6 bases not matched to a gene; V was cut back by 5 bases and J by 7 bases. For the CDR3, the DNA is TGCGCCAGCAGATCAACAGCGGGAGAGCAGTACTTC. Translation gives CASRSTAGEQYF. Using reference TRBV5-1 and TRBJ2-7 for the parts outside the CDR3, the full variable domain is KAGVTQTPRYLIKTRGQQVTLSCSPISGHRSVSWYQQTPGQGLQFLFEYFSETQRNKGNFPGRFSGRQFSNSRSEMNVSTLELGDSALYLCASRSTAGEQYFGPGTRLTVT.

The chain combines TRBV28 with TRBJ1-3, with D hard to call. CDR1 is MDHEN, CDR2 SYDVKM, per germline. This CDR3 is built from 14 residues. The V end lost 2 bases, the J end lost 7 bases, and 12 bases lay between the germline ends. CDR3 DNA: TGTGCCAGCAGTTTAGTCCAGACGGGGAACACCATATATTTT. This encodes CASSLVQTGNTIYF.

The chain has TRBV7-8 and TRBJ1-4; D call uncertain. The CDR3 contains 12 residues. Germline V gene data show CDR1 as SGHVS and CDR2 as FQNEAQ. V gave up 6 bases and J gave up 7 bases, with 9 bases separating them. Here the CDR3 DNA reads TGTGCCAGCAGACCCAGAACTGAAAAACTGTTTTTT. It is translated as CASRPRTEKLFF.

CDR3 sequence (DNA): TGCAGCGTTGGACAGGGTATCGGAAACACCATATATTTT. Its translation is CSVGQGIGNTIYF. The chain carries TRBV29-1 and TRBJ1-3; TRBD1 agrees at 7 bases. The trim removed 4 bases at V and 4 bases at J, leaving 4 bases unmatched. CDR3 length: 13 amino acids. Germline CDR1 reads SQVTM; CDR2 reads ANQGSEA. The full variable domain, rest sourced from reference TRBV29-1 and TRBJ1-3, is SAVISQKPSRDICQRGTSLTIQCQVDSQVTMMFWYRQQPGQSLTLIATANQGSEATYESGFVIDKFPISRPNLTFSTLTVSNMSPEDSSIYLCSVGQGIGNTIYFGEGSWLTVV.

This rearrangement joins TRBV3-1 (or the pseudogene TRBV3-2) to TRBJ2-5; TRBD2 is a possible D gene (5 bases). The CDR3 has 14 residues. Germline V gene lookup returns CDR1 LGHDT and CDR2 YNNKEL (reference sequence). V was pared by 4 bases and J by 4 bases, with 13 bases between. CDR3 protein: CASSPSGLSETQYF. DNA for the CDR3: TGTGCCAGCAGCCCCTCGGGGTTGTCAGAGACCCAGTACTTC.

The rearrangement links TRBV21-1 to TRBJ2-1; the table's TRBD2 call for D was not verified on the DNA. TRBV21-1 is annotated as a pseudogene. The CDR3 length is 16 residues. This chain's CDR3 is CASSKEAGPIANEQFF. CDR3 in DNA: TGTGCCAGCAGCAAAGAGGCGGGCCCCATAGCCAATGAGCAGTTCTTC.

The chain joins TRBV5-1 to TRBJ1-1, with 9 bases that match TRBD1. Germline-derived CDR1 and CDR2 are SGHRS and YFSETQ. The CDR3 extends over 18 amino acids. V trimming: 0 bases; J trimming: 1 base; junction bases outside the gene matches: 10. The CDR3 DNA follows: TGCGCCAGCAGCTTGGTCATGGGGACAGGGACGAAGAACACTGAAGCTTTCTTT. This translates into CASSLVMGTGTKNTEAFF.

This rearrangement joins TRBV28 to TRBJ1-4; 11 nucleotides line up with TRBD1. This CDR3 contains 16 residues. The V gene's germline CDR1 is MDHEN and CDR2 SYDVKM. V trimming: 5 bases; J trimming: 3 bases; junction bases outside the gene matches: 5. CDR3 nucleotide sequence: TGTGCCAGCAGTGACGGGACAGGGGGTTCTAATGAAAAACTGTTTTTT. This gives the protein CASSDGTGGSNEKLFF.

The CDR3 protein is CASSFPGNEQFF. The CDR3 DNA reads as TGTGCCAGCAGCTTTCCGGGTAATGAGCAGTTCTTC. The chain couples TRBV7-8 to TRBJ2-1; no reliable D call. The germline V gene encodes CDR1 SGHVS and CDR2 FQNEAQ. Trimming cost V 3 bases and J 7 bases, with 7 bases left between them. The CDR3 covers 12 residues.

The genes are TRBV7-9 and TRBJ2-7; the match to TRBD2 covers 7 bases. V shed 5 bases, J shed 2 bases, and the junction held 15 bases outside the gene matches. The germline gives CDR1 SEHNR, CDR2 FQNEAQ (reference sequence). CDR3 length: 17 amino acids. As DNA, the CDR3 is TGTGCCAGCAGCCCTCGTCGGGGCGCGGGAGCGACCTACGAGCAGTACTTC. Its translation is CASSPRRGAGATYEQYF.

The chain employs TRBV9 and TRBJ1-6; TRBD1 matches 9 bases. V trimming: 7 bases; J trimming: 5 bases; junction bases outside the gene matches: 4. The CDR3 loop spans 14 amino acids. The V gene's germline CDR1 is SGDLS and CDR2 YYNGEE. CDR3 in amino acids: CASGDRANNSPLHF. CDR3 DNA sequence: TGTGCCAGCGGGGACAGGGCGAATAATTCACCCCTCCACTTT.

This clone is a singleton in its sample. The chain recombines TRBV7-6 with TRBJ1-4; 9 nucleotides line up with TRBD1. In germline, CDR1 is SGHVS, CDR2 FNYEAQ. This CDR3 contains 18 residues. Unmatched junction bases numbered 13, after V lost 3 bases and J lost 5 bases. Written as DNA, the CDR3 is TGTGCCAGCAGCTTTCGACAGGGGGACCCCGGTGGAAATGAAAAACTGTTTTTT. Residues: CASSFRQGDPGGNEKLFF. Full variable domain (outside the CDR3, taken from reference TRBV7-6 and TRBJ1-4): GAGVSQSPRYKVTKRGQDVALRCDPISGHVSLYWYRQALGQGPEFLTYFNYEAQQDKSGLPNDRFSAERPEGSISTLTIQRTEQRDSAMYRCASSFRQGDPGGNEKLFFGSGTQLSVL.

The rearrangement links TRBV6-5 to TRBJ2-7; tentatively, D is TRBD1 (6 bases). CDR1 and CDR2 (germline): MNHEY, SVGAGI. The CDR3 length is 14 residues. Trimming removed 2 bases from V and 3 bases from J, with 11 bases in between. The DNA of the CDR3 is TGTGCCAGCAGTTACCCCCGGGACATCTACGAGCAGTACGTC. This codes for CASSYPRDIYEQYV.

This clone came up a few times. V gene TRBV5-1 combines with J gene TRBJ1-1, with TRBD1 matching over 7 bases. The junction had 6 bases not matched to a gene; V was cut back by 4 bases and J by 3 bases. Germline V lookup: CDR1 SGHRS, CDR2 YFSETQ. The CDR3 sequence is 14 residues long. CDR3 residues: CASSERGQDTEAFF. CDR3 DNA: TGCGCCAGCAGCGAAAGGGGGCAGGACACTGAAGCTTTCTTT.

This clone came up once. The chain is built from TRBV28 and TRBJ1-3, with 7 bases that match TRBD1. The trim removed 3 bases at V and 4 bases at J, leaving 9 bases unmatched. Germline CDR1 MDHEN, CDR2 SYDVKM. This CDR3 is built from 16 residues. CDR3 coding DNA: TGTGCCAGCAGTTTGCCCACAGGGGTAGGGGGAAACACCATATATTTT. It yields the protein CASSLPTGVGGNTIYF.

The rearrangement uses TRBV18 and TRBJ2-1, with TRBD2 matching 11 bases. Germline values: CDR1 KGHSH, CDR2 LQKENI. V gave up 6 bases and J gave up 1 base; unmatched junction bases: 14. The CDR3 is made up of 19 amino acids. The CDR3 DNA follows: TGTGCCAGCTCGTCCTTGCTAGCGGGGGGACCACGGTCCTACAATGAGCAGTTCTTC. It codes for CASSSLLAGGPRSYNEQFF. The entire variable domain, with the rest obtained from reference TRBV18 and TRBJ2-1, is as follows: NAGVMQNPRHLVRRRGQEARLRCSPMKGHSHVYWYRQLPEEGLKFMVYLQKENIIDESGMPKERFSAEFPKEGPSILRIQQVVRGDSAAYFCASSSLLAGGPRSYNEQFFGPGTRLTVL.

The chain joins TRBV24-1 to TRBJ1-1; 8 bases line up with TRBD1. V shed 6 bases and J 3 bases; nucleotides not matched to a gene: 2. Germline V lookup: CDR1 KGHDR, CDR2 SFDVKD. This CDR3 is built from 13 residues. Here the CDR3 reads CATSQGADTEAFF. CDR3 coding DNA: TGTGCCACCAGTCAGGGGGCGGACACTGAAGCTTTCTTT.

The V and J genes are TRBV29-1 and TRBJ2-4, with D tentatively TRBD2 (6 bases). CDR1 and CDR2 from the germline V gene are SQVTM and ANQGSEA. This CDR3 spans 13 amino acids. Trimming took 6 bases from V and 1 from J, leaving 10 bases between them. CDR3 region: CSVTRSAKNIQYF. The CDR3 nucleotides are TGCAGCGTGACTAGGTCGGCCAAAAACATTCAGTACTTC.

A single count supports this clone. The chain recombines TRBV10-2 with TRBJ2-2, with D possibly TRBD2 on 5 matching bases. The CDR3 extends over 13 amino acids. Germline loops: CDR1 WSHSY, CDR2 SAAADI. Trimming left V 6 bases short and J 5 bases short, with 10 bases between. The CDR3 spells CASSDGETGELFF. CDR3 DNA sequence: TGCGCCAGCAGCGACGGGGAAACCGGGGAGCTGTTTTTT.

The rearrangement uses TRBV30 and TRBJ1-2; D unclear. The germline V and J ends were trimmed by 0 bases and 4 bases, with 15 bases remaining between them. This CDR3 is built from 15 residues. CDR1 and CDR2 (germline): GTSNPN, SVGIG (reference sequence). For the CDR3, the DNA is TGTGCCTGGAGTGTACAACGTGGGCCTCTCTATGGCTACACCTTC. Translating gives CAWSVQRGPLYGYTF. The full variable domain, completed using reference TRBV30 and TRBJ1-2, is SQTIHQWPATLVQPVGSPLSLECTVEGTSNPNLYWYRQAAGRGLQLLFYSVGIGQISSEVPQNLSASRPQDRQFILSSKKLLLSDSGFYLCAWSVQRGPLYGYTFGSGTRLTVV.

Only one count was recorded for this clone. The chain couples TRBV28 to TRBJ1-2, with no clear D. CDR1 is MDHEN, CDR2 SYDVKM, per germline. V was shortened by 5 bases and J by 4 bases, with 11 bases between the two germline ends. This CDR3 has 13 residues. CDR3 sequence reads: CASSPPSTYGYTF. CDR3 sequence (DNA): TGTGCCAGCAGTCCGCCCTCTACCTATGGCTACACCTTC.